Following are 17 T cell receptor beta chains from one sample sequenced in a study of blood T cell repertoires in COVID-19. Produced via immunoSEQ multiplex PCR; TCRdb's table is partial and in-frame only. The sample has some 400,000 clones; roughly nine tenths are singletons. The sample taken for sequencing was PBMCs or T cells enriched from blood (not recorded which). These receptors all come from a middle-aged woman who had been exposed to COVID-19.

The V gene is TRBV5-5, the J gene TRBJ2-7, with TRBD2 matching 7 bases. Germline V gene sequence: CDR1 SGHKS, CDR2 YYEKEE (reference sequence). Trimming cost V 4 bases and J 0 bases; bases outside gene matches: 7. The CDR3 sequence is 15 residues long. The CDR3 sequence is CASSPSGVSSYEQYF. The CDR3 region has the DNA TGTGCCAGCAGCCCAAGCGGGGTATCCTCCTACGAGCAGTACTTC.

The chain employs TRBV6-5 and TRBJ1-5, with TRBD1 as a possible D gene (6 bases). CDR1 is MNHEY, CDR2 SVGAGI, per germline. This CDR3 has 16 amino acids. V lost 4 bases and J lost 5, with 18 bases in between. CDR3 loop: CASSFSPDSPHQPQHF. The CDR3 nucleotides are TGTGCCAGCAGTTTCTCCCCGGACAGTCCCCATCAGCCCCAGCATTTT.

The CDR3 sequence: CASSPGPLDPTVVSYEQYF. The CDR3 DNA reads TGTGCCAGTAGCCCCGGGCCCTTGGACCCGACAGTGGTCTCCTACGAGCAGTACTTC. V and J are TRBV19 and TRBJ2-7; a weak D match, TRBD1 (5 bases). The V and J ends lost 6 bases and 0 bases respectively, with 27 bases between them. CDR3 length equals 19 residues. Germline CDR1 and CDR2: LNHDA and SQIVND (reference sequence).

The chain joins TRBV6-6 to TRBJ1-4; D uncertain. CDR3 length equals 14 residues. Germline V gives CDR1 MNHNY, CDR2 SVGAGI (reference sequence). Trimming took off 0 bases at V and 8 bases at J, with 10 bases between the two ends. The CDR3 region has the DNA TGTGCCAGCAGTTACTCTAGAGGGCTGGAAAAACTGTTTTTT. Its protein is CASSYSRGLEKLFF.

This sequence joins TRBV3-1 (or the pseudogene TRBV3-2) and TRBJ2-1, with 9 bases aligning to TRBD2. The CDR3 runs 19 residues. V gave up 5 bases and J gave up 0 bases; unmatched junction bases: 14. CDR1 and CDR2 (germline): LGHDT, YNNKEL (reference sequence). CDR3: CASSGFFSGGPSSYNEQFF. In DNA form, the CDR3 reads TGTGCCAGCAGCGGCTTTTTTAGCGGGGGCCCCAGCTCCTACAATGAGCAGTTCTTC.

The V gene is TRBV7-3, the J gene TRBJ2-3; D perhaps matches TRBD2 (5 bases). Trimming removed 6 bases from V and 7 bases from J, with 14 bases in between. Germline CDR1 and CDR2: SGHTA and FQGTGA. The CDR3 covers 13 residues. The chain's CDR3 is CASSTTIGNTQYF. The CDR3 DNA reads TGTGCCAGCAGTACTACGATCGGGAATACGCAGTATTTT.

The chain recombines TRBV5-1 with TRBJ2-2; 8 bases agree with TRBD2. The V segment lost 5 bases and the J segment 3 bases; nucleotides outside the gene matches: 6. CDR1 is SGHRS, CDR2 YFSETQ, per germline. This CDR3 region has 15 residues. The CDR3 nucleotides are TGCGCCAGCAGACGGGGGGGCCGGGACACCGGGGAGCTGTTTTTT. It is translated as CASRRGGRDTGELFF. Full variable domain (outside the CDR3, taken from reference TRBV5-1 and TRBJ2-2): KAGVTQTPRYLIKTRGQQVTLSCSPISGHRSVSWYQQTPGQGLQFLFEYFSETQRNKGNFPGRFSGRQFSNSRSEMNVSTLELGDSALYLCASRRGGRDTGELFFGEGSRLTVL.

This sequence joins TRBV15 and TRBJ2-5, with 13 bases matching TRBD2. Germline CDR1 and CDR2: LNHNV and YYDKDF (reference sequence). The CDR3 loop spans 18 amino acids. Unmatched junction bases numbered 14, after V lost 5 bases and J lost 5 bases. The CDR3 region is CATSHPTGLAGVQETQYF. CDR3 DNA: TGTGCCACCAGCCACCCGACTGGACTAGCGGGGGTTCAGGAGACCCAGTACTTC.

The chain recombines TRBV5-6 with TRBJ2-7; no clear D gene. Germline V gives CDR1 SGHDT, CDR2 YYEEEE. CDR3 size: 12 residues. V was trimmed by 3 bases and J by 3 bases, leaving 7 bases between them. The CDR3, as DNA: TGTGCCAGCAGCTACTCATTCTACGAGCAGTACTTC. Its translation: CASSYSFYEQYF.

Here the CDR3 DNA reads TGTGCCAGCACTATGACAGGGAGCACTGAAGCTTTCTTT. Encoded protein: CASTMTGSTEAFF. The genes are TRBV12-3 or TRBV12-4 and TRBJ1-1, with TRBD1 matching over 7 bases. Trimming cost V 7 bases and J 4 bases; bases outside gene matches: 6. The CDR3 extends over 13 amino acids.

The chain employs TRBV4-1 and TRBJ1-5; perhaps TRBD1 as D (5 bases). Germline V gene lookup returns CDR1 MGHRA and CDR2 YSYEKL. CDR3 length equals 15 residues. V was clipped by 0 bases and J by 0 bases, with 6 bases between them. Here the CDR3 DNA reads TGCGCCAGCAGCCAAGACAGGGATAGCAATCAGCCCCAGCATTTT. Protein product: CASSQDRDSNQPQHF.

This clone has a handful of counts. The CDR3 sequence: CASSLDPLPGTSGKRNEQYF. For the CDR3, the DNA is TGTGCCAGCAGCTTAGATCCCTTACCCGGGACTAGCGGGAAAAGGAACGAGCAGTACTTC. The chain combines TRBV11-3 with TRBJ2-7, with 13 nucleotides matching TRBD2. Germline assignment: CDR1 SGHNT and CDR2 YENEEA. Trimming at V came to 0 bases and at J to 5 bases, leaving 16 bases not matched to a gene. CDR3 length equals 20 residues.

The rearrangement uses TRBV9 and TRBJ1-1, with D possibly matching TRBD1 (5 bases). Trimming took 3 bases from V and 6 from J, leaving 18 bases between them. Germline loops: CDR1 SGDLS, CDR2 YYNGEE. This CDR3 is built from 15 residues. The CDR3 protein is CASSAAGGVGSEAFF. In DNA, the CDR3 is TGTGCCAGCAGCGCCGCCGGGGGAGTAGGCTCTGAAGCTTTCTTT.

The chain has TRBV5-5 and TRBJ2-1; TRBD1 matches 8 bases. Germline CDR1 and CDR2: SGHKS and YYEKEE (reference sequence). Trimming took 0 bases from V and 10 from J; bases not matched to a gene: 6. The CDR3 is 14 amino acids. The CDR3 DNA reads TGTGCCAGCAGCTTGGAGGACAGGGTGCGGGAGCAGTTCTTC. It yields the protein CASSLEDRVREQFF.

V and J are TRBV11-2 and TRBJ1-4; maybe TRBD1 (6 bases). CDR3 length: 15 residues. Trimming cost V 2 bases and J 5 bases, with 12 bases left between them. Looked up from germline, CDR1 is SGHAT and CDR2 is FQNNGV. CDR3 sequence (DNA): TGTGCCAGCAGCTTAACGGCAGGGGTGAATGAAAAACTGTTTTTT. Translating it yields CASSLTAGVNEKLFF. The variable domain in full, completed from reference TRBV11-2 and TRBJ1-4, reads EAGVAQSPRYKIIEKRQSVAFWCNPISGHATLYWYQQILGQGPKLLIQFQNNGVVDDSQLPKDRFSAERLKGVDSTLKIQPAKLEDSAVYLCASSLTAGVNEKLFFGSGTQLSVL.

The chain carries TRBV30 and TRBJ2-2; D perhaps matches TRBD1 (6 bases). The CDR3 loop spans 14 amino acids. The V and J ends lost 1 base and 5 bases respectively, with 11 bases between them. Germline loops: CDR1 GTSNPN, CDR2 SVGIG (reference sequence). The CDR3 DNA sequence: TGTGCCTGGAGTGAGGGGGTTACTACCGGGGAGCTGTTTTTT. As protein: CAWSEGVTTGELFF.

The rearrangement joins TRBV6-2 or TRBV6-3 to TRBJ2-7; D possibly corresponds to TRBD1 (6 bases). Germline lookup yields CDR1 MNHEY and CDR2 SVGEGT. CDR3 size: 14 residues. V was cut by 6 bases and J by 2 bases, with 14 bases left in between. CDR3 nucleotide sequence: TGTGCCAGCAGCCCCGGCGGACAGCCCTACGAGCAGTACTTC. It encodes CASSPGGQPYEQYF.